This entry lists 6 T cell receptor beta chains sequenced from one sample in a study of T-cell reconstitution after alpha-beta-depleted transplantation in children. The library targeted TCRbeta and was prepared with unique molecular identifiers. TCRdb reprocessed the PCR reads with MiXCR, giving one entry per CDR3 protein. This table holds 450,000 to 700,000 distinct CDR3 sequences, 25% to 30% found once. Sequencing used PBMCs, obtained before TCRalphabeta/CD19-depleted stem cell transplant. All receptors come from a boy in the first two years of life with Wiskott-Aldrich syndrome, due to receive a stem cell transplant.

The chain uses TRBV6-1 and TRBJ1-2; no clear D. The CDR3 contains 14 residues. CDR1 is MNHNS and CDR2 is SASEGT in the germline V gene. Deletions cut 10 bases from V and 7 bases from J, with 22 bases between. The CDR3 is CATGWRDVGGGYTF. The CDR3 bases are TGTGCCACGGGGTGGCGGGATGTGGGAGGTGGCTACACCTTC.

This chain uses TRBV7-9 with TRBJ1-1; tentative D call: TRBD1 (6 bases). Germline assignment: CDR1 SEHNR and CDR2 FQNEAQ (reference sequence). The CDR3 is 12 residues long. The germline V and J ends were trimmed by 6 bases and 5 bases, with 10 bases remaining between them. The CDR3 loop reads CASSDRRTEAFF. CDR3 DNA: TGTGCCAGCAGTGACAGGCGTACTGAAGCTTTCTTT. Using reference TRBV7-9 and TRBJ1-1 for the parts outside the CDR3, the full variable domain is DTGVSQNPRHKITKRGQNVTFRCDPISEHNRLYWYRQTLGQGPEFLTYFQNEAQLEKSRLLSDRFSAERPKGSFSTLEIQRTEQGDSAMYLCASSDRRTEAFFGQGTRLTVV.

The CDR3 sequence is CASSEVLAGVAGELFF. CDR3 nucleotide sequence: TGTGCCAGCAGTGAAGTACTAGCGGGAGTAGCCGGGGAGCTGTTTTTT. The rearrangement joins TRBV2 to TRBJ2-2, with TRBD2 matching 11 bases. J lost 6 bases, V lost 1 base, and 4 bases had no gene match. CDR3 size: 16 residues. Germline assignment: CDR1 SNHLY and CDR2 FYNNEI. The whole variable domain, filled in from reference TRBV2 and TRBJ2-2, reads EPEVTQTPSHQVTQMGQEVILRCVPISNHLYFYWYRQILGQKVEFLVSFYNNEISEKSEIFDDQFSVERPDGSNFTLKIRSTKLEDSAMYFCASSEVLAGVAGELFFGEGSRLTVL.

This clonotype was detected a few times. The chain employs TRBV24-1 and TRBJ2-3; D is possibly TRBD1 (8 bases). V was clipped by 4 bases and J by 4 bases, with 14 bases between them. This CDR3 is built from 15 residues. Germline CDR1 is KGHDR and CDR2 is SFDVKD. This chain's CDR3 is CATSDNRGGPDTQYF. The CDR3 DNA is TGTGCCACCAGTGACAACAGGGGGGGCCCAGATACGCAGTATTTT.

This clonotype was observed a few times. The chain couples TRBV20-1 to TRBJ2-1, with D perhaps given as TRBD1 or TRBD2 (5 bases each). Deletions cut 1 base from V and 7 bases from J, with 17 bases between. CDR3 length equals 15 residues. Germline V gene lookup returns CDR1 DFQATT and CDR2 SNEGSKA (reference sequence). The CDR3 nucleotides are TGCAGTGCTAGAGGAACCGACTATTGGGGGAATGAGCAGTTCTTC. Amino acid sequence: CSARGTDYWGNEQFF.

The CDR3 protein is CASSNGAGQALQETQYF. CDR3 in DNA: TGTGCCAGCAGCAATGGGGCGGGACAGGCCCTCCAAGAGACCCAGTACTTC. This chain connects TRBV7-9 to TRBJ2-5, with 8 bases aligning to TRBD1. Germline CDR1 is SEHNR and CDR2 is FQNEAQ (reference sequence). This CDR3 spans 17 amino acids. Trimming removed 5 bases from V and 1 base from J; junction bases left unmatched: 12.